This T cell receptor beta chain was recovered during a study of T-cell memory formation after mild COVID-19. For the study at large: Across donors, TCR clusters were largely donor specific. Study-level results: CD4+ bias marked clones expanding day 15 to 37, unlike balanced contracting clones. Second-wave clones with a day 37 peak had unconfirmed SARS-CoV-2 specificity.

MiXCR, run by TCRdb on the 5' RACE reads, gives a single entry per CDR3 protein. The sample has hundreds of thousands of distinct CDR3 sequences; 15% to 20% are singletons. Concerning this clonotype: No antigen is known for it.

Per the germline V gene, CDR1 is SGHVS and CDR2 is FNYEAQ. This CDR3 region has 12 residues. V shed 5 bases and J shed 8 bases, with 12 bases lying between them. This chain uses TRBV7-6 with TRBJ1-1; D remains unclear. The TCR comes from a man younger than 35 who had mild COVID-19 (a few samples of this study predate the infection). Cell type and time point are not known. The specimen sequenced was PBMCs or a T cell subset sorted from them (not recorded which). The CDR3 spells CASSPLGGEAFF. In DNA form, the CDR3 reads TGTGCCAGCAGCCCCCTTGGAGGCGAAGCTTTCTTT.